One TCR beta chain is described in this entry. The data belong to a study of technical replicates of blood from a handful of donors. Profiled with immunoSEQ multiplex PCR; TCRdb holds only in-frame clones, not every one. This table has roughly 79,000 clones, more than 90% appearing once. The CDR3 is made up of 14 amino acids. V gave up 2 bases and J gave up 4 bases; unmatched junction bases: 4. Germline values: CDR1 SGHAT, CDR2 FQDESV (reference sequence). Sequences were obtained from T cells isolated from PBMCs. The TCR comes from a human donor in good health. This chain joins TRBV11-1 and TRBJ2-7, with 8 nucleotides matching TRBD1. The CDR3: CASSLFGQGYEQYF. The DNA for the CDR3 is TGTGCCAGCAGCTTATTTGGACAGGGTTACGAGCAGTACTTC.